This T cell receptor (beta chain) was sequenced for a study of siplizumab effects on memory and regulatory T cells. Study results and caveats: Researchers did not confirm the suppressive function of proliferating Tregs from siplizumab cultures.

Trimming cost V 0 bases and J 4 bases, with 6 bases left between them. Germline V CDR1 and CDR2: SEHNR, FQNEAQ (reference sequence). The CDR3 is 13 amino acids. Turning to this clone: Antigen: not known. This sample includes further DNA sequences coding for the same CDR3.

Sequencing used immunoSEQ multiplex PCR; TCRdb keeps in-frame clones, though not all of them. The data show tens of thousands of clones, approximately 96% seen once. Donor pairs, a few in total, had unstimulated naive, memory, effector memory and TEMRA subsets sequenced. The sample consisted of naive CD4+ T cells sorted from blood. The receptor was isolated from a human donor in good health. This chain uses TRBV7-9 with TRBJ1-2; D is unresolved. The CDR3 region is CASSLAGSYGYTF. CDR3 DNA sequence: TGTGCCAGCAGCTTAGCGGGAAGCTATGGCTACACCTTC.